This entry is about one T cell receptor beta chain. This entry comes from a study of shared clonotypes between healthy human individuals. The CDR3 runs to 13 residues. Trimming took off 3 bases at V and 8 bases at J, with 11 bases between the two ends. Per germline, CDR1 SGHTA and CDR2 FQGNSA. Measured with immunoSEQ multiplex PCR; TCRdb has only the in-frame clones, and not every one. The sample yields millions of clones, approximately 93% seen once. The chain has TRBV7-2 and TRBJ2-1; weak D call: TRBD2 (6 bases). This receptor was taken from a man aged 18 to 30 in good health. Some clones in this sample may be carry-over from other donors' samples. The sample was naive CD4+ T cells from PBMCs. The sample's subset: CD45RA+ positively selected. The DNA for the CDR3 is TGTGCCAGCAGCTTCGGCAGGGAGGATGAGCAGTTCTTC. This sequence encodes CASSFGREDEQFF. Using reference TRBV7-2 and TRBJ2-1 for the parts outside the CDR3, the full variable domain is GAGVSQSPSNKVTEKGKDVELRCDPISGHTALYWYRQSLGQGLEFLIYFQGNSAPDKSGLPSDRFSAERTGGSVSTLTIQRTQQEDSAVYLCASSFGREDEQFFGPGTRLTVL.